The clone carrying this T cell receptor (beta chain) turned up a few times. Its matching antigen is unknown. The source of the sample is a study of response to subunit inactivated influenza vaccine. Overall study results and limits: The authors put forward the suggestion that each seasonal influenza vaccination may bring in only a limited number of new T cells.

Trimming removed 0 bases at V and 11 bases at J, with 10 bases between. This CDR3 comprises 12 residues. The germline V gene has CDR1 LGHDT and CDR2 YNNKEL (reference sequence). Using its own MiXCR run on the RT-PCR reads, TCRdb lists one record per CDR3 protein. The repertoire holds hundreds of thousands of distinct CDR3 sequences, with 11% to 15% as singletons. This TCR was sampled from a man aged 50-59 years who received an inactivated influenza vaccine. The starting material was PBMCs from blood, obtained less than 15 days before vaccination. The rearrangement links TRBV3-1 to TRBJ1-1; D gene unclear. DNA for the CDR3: TGTGCCAGCAGCCAAGACCGTATTAAGGCTTTCTTT. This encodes CASSQDRIKAFF.